This T cell receptor (beta chain) was sequenced in a study of vaccination effects on CD4 cells after COVID-19. Overall study context: Everyone in the study got two shots of either the BNT162b2 or mRNA-1273 vaccine. Notes on the study in general: Few convalescent patients and no early post-infection timepoints were included in the study.

This clone has more than one count but fewer than ten. The antigen remains undetermined. ViraFEST used viral peptide pools to expand antigen-specific CD4+ T cells before sequencing. The authors isolated CD4+ T cells after around 10 days of culture. For each well, 2 million to 2.5 million PBMC were cultured with around 10 IU/ml IL-2 and 8.5 to 10 ug/ml peptides. Half of the medium was exchanged for IL-2 medium on both days 3 and 7. Produced via immunoSEQ multiplex PCR; TCRdb's table is partial and in-frame only. This sample has under 80,000 clones; about 74% occur once, and the top ten carry 1.5% to 2%. Germline V gene data show CDR1 as DFQATT and CDR2 as SNEGSKA (reference sequence). The V and J ends lost 6 bases and 6 bases, in that order; junction bases with no gene match: 2. This CDR3 has 11 residues.

The sequence came from a human donor who received a COVID-19 vaccine. The V and J genes are TRBV20-1 and TRBJ1-2, with 9 bases lining up with TRBD1. The sequencing here drew on CD4+ T cells from PBMCs cultured with HCoV-229E spike peptides, taken before COVID-19 vaccination. The CDR3 sequence: CSANRGHGYTF. CDR3 nucleotides: TGCAGTGCGAACAGGGGGCATGGCTACACCTTC.